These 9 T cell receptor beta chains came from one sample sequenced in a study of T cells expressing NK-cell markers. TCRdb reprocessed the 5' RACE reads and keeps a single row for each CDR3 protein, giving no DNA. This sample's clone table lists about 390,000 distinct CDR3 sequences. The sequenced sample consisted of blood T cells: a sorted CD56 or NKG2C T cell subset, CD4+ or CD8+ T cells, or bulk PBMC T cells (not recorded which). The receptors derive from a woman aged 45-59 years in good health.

The CDR3 protein is CSVEGTTPDYNEQFF. The chain combines TRBV29-1 with TRBJ2-1; TCRdb proposes TRBD2, but this gene call is untestable without DNA. The germline V gene encodes CDR1 SQVTM and CDR2 ANQGSEA. The CDR3 runs 15 residues.

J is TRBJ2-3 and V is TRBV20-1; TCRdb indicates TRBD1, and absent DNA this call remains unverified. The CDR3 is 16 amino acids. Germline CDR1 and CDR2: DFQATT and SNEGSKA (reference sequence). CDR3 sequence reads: CSARDWAGDSTDTQYF.

The chain's CDR3 is CATSDLRISETQYF. The J gene is TRBJ2-5, the V gene TRBV24-1. Germline CDR1 is KGHDR and CDR2 is SFDVKD. This CDR3 contains 14 residues.

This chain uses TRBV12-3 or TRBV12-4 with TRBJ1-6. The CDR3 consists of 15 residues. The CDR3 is CASSFEPGFNSPLHF.

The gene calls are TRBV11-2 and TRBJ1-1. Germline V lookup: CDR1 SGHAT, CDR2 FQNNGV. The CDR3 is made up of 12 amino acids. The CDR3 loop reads CASSSRGTEAFF.

The CDR3 protein is CASSYPGGSQETQYF. The V call is TRBV6-6, the J call TRBJ2-5; the D call from TCRdb, TRBD1, cannot be confirmed without DNA. The germline gives CDR1 MNHNY, CDR2 SVGAGI (reference sequence). The CDR3 loop spans 15 amino acids.

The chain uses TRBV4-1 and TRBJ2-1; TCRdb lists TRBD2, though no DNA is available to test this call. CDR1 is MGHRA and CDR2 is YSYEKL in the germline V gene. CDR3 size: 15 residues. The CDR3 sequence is CASSPPLAGGGEQFF.

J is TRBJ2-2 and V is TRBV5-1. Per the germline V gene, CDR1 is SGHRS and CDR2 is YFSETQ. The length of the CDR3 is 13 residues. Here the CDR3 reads CASSLADARELFF.

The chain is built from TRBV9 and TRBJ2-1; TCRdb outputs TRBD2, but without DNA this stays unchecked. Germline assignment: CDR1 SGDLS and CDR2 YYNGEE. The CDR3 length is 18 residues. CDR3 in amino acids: CASSVGTSQPISYNEQFF.